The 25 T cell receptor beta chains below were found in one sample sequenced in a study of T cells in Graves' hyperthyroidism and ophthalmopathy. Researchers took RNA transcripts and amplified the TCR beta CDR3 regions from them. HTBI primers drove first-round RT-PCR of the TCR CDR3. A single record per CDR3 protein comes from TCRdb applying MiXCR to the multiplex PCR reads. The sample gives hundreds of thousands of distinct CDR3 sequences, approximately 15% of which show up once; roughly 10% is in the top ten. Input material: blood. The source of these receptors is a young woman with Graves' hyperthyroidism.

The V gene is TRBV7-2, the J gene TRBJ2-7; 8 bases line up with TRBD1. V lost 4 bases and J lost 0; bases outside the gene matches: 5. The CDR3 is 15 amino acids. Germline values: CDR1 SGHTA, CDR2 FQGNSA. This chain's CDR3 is CASSYYRGSSYEQYF. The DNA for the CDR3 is TGTGCCAGCAGCTATTACAGGGGGAGCTCCTACGAGCAGTACTTC.

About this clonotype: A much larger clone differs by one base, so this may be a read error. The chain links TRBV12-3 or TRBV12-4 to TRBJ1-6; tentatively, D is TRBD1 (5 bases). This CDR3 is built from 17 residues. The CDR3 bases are TGTGCCAACAGTTTAATCACTGGGCGCTTCGGGGGATCACCCCTCCACTTT. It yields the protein CANSLITGRFGGSPLHF.

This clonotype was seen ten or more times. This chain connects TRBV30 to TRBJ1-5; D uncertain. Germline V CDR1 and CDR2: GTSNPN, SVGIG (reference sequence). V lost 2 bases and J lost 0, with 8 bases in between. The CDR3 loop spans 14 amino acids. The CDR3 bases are TGTGCCTGGAGTTTAGGGAGTAGCAATCAGCCCCAGCATTTT. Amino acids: CAWSLGSSNQPQHF.

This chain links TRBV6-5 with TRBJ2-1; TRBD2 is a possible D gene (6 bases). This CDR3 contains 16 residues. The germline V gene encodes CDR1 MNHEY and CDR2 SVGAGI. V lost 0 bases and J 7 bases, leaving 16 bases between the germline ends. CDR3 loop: CASSYSVGGGRNEQFF. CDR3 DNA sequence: TGTGCCAGCAGTTACTCCGTGGGGGGTGGGAGGAATGAGCAGTTCTTC.

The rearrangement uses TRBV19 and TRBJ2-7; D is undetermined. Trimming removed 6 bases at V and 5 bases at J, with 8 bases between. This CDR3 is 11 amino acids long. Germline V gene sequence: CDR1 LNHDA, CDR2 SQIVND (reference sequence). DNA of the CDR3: TGTGCCAGTAGACAGCCCCACGAGCAGTACTTC. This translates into CASRQPHEQYF.

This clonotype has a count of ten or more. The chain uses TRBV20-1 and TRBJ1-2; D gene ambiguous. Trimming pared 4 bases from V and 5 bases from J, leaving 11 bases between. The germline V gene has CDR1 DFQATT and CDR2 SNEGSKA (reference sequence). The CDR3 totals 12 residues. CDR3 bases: TGCAGTGCTATCCCCCTCGGGTATGGCTACACCTTC. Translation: CSAIPLGYGYTF.

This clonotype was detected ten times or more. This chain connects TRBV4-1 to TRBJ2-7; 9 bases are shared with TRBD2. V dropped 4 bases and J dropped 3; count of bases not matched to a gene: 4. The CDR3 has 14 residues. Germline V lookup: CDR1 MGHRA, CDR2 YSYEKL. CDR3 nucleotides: TGCGCCAGCAGCCCCGGGACTAGCAACTACGAGCAGTACTTC. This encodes CASSPGTSNYEQYF.

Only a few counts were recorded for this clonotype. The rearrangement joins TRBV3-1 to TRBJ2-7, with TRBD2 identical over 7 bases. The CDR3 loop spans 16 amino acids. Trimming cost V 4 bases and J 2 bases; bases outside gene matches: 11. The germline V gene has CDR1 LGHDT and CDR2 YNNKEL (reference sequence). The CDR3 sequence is CASSPYLRGGAYEQYF. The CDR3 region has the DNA TGTGCCAGCAGCCCGTACTTGCGGGGAGGGGCCTACGAGCAGTACTTC.

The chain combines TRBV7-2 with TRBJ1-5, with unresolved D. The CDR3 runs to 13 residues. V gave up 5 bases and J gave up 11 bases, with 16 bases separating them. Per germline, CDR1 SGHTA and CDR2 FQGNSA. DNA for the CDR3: TGTGCCAGCAGCCGCTCACGCACTATGGCCCAGCATTTT. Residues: CASSRSRTMAQHF.

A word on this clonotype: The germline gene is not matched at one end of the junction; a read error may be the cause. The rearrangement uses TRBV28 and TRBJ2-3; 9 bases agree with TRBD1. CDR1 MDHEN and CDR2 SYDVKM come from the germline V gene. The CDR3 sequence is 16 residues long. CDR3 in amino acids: CAGSFGGTGKADTQYF. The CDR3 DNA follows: TGTGCCGGCAGTTTTGGGGGGACAGGGAAGGCGGATACGCAGTATTTT. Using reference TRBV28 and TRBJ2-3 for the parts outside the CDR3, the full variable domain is DVKVTQSSRYLVKRTGEKVFLECVQDMDHENMFWYRQDPGLGLRLIYFSYDVKMKEKGDIPEGYSVSREKKERFSLILESASTNQTSMYLCAGSFGGTGKADTQYFGPGTRLTVL.

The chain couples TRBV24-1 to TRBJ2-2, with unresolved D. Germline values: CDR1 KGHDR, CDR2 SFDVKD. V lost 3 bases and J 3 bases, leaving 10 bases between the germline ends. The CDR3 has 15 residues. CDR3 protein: CATSDGWPDTGELFF. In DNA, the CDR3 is TGTGCCACCAGTGATGGATGGCCTGACACCGGGGAGCTGTTTTTT.

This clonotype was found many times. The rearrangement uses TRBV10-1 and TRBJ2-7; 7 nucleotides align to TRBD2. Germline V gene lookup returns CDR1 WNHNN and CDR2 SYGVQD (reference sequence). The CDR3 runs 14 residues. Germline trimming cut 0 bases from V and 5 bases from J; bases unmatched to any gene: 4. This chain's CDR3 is CASSESDGGDEQYF. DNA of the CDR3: TGCGCCAGCAGTGAGTCGGATGGGGGGGACGAGCAGTACTTC.

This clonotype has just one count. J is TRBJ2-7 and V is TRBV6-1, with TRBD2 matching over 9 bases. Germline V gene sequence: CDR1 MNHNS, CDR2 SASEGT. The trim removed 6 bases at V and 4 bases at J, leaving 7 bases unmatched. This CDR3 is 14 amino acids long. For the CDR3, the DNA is TGTGCCAGCAGACACCCTAGCGGGACGTACGAGCAGTACTTC. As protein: CASRHPSGTYEQYF.

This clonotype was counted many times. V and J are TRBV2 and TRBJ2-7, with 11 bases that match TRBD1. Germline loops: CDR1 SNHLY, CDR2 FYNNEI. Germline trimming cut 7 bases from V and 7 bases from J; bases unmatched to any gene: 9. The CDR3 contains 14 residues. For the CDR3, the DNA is TGTGCCAGCACCGCCGGACAGGGGGCGAGGGAGCAGTACTTC. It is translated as CASTAGQGAREQYF.

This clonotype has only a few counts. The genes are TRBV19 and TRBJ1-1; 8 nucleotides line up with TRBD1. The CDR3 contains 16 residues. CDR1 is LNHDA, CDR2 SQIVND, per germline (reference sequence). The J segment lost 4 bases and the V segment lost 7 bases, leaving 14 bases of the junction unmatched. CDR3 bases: TGTGCCAGTACCCACGGACAGGGATGGTGGACCACTGAAGCTTTCTTT. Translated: CASTHGQGWWTTEAFF. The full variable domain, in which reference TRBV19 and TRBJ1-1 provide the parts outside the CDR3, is DGGITQSPKYLFRKEGQNVTLSCEQNLNHDAMYWYRQDPGQGLRLIYYSQIVNDFQKGDIAEGYSVSREKKESFPLTVTSAQKNPTAFYLCASTHGQGWWTTEAFFGQGTRLTVV.

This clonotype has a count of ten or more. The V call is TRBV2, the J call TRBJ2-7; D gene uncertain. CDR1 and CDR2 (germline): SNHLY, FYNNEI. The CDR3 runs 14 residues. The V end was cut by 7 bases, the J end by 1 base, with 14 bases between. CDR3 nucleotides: TGTGCCAGCACTAGAACGTACCTTTCCTACGAGCAGTACTTC. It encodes CASTRTYLSYEQYF.

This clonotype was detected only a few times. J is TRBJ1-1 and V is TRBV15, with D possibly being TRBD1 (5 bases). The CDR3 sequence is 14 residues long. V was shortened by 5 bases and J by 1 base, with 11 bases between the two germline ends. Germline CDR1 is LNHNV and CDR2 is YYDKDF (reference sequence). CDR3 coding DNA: TGTGCCACCAGCGGGGGGGGGACGAACACTGAAGCTTTCTTT. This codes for CATSGGGTNTEAFF.

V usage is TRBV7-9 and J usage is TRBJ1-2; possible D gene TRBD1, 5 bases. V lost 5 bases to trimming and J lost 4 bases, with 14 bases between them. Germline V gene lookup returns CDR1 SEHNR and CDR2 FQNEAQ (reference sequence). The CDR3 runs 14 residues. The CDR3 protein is CASSTSQGGYGYTF. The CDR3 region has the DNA TGTGCCAGCAGCACGAGCCAGGGAGGCTATGGCTACACCTTC.

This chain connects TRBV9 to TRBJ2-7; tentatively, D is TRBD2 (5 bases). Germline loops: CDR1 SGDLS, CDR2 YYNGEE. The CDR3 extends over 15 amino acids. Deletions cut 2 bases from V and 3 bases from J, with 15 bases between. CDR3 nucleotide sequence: TGTGCCAGCAGCGTCGCCGGGGAGCTTATCTACGAGCAGTACTTC. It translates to CASSVAGELIYEQYF.

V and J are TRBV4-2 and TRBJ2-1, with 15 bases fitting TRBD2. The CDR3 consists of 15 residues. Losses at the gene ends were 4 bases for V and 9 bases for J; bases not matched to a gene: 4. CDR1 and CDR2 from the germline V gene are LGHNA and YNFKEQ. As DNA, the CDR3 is TGTGCCAGCAGCCTAGGGACTAGCGGGAGGACTGAGCAGTTCTTC. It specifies CASSLGTSGRTEQFF.

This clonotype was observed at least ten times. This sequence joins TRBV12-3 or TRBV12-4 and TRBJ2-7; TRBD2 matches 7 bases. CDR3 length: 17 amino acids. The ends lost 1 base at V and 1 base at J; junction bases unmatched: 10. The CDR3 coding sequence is TGTGCCAGCAGTTTAGGCGGGGAGGGACCATCTTCCTACGAGCAGTACTTC. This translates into CASSLGGEGPSSYEQYF.

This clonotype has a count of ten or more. The chain's CDR3 is CASSSYRTTYEQYF. The CDR3 DNA sequence: TGTGCCAGCAGTAGCTACAGGACCACCTACGAGCAGTACTTC. This chain joins TRBV12-3 or TRBV12-4 and TRBJ2-7, with D tentatively TRBD1 (5 bases). V lost 5 bases and J 2 bases, leaving 13 bases between the germline ends. The CDR3 is made up of 14 amino acids.

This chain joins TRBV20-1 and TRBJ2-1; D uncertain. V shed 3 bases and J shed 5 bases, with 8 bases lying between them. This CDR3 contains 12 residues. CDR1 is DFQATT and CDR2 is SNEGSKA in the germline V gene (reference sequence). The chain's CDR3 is CSARSQHNEQFF. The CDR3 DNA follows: TGCAGTGCTAGGTCCCAGCACAATGAGCAGTTCTTC.

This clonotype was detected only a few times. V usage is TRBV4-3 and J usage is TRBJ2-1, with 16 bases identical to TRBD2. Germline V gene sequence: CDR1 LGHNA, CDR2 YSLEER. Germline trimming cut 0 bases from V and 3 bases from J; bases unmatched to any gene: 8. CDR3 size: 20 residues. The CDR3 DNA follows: TGCGCCAGCAGCCAAGATCGCGGGACTAGCGGGAGGGCCTTCTACAATGAGCAGTTCTTC. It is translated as CASSQDRGTSGRAFYNEQFF.

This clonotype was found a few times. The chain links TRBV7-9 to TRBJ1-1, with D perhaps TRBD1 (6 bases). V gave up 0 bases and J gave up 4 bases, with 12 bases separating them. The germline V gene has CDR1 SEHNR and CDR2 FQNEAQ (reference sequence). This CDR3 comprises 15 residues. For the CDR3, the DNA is TGTGCCAGCAGCTTAGCACGGGGGGCGGGCACTGAAGCTTTCTTT. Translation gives CASSLARGAGTEAFF.